These 16 T cell receptor beta chains originate from one sample sequenced in a study of cytotoxic CD8 clonotypes in ibrutinib-treated CLL. The protocol was immunoSEQ multiplex PCR, while the TCRdb copy is restricted to in-frame clones and leaves out a portion. Counted here are around 310,000 clones, about 77% occurring once; the ten biggest clones make up about 6.3%. The sample in question was PBMCs, obtained before ibrutinib treatment. The source is a human donor with chronic lymphocytic leukemia.

This chain joins TRBV18 and TRBJ2-3; 7 bases map to TRBD2. The CDR3 contains 17 residues. After removal of 0 bases from V and 0 bases from J, the junction contained 6 bases not matched to a gene. Germline V gene lookup returns CDR1 KGHSH and CDR2 LQKENI. CDR3 region: CASSPPLAAKSTDTQYF. In DNA form, the CDR3 reads TGTGCCAGCTCACCACCTCTAGCGGCTAAGAGCACAGATACGCAGTATTTT.

The chain links TRBV5-1 to TRBJ1-2; TRBD1 matches at 9 bases. CDR3 length: 15 residues. Germline CDR1 and CDR2: SGHRS and YFSETQ. Trimming took 3 bases from V and 7 from J; bases not matched to a gene: 10. The CDR3 here is CASSSQGAQYFGYTF. The CDR3 bases are TGCGCCAGCAGCTCACAGGGGGCGCAATATTTTGGCTACACCTTC.

This chain joins TRBV7-2 and TRBJ2-7; 7 bases are a match to TRBD2. Germline V gene sequence: CDR1 SGHTA, CDR2 FQGNSA. The ends lost 6 bases at V and 3 bases at J; junction bases unmatched: 11. The CDR3 contains 15 residues. In DNA form, the CDR3 reads TGTGCCAGCAGTCCTGGACTAGGGTTTATCTACGAGCAGTACTTC. Amino acid sequence: CASSPGLGFIYEQYF.

The chain employs TRBV18 and TRBJ1-2; no definite D call. Germline V gene sequence: CDR1 KGHSH, CDR2 LQKENI. The CDR3 extends over 13 amino acids. Trimming left V 4 bases short and J 1 base short, with 7 bases between. The CDR3 spells CASSQSLNYGYTF. The CDR3 DNA reads TGTGCCAGCTCACAGTCCCTTAACTATGGCTACACCTTC.

The chain has TRBV4-1 and TRBJ1-1, with D perhaps TRBD1 (5 bases). Germline CDR1 and CDR2: MGHRA and YSYEKL. V was pared by 1 base and J by 8 bases, with 14 bases between. The CDR3 consists of 14 residues. This chain's CDR3 is CASSQVRGSAEAFF. The CDR3 DNA reads TGCGCCAGCAGCCAAGTGAGGGGCAGCGCAGAAGCTTTCTTT.

The genes are TRBV5-5 and TRBJ2-1; 9 bases are a match to TRBD2. The ends lost 10 bases at V and 6 bases at J; junction bases unmatched: 8. In germline, CDR1 is SGHKS, CDR2 YYEKEE (reference sequence). This CDR3 is built from 13 residues. The CDR3 DNA reads as TGTGCCGTCCCCGGCGGGAGGGTCAATGAGCAGTTCTTC. Its protein is CAVPGGRVNEQFF.

The chain carries TRBV29-1 and TRBJ1-3, with unresolved D. Trimming left V 7 bases short and J 0 bases short, with 25 bases between. The germline gives CDR1 SQVTM, CDR2 ANQGSEA. The CDR3 has 18 residues. CDR3 residues: CSALDGVREGSSGNTIYF. The CDR3, as DNA: TGCAGCGCCCTCGACGGGGTGAGGGAGGGTAGCTCTGGAAACACCATATATTTT.

This chain connects TRBV4-1 to TRBJ1-4; D ambiguous. Germline CDR1 is MGHRA and CDR2 is YSYEKL. The CDR3 totals 15 residues. The germline V and J ends were trimmed by 1 base and 1 base, with 7 bases remaining between them. This CDR3 reads CASSQAPGTNEKLFF. Here the CDR3 DNA reads TGCGCCAGCAGCCAAGCTCCGGGAACTAATGAAAAACTGTTTTTT.

The chain carries TRBV29-1 and TRBJ2-5; tentatively, D is TRBD2 (5 bases). There are 14 residues in the CDR3. From germline, CDR1 is SQVTM and CDR2 ANQGSEA. V was trimmed by 1 base and J by 3 bases, leaving 12 bases between them. DNA of the CDR3: TGCAGCGTTGAAGTAACGGGAATCAAAGAGACCCAGTACTTC. Its protein is CSVEVTGIKETQYF.

This clone was observed a handful of times. The V and J genes are TRBV6-5 and TRBJ1-2; 10 bases agree with TRBD1. CDR1 is MNHEY and CDR2 is SVGAGI in the germline V gene. The CDR3 extends over 13 amino acids. Trimming at V came to 6 bases and at J to 8 bases, leaving 6 bases not matched to a gene. In DNA form, the CDR3 reads TGTGCCAGCAGCGGGGACAGGGGTTGGGGCTACACCTTC. It encodes CASSGDRGWGYTF.

The chain is built from TRBV9 and TRBJ2-7, with unresolved D. Trimming removed 4 bases at V and 0 bases at J, with 11 bases between. Germline V CDR1 and CDR2: SGDLS, YYNGEE. This CDR3 contains 14 residues. Here the CDR3 DNA reads TGTGCCAGCAGCCTAACGCCAGCCTCCTACGAGCAGTACTTC. It yields the protein CASSLTPASYEQYF.

The CDR3 DNA reads TGTGCCAGCAGTGAGGAGTACTCTGGAAACACCATATATTTT. Amino acids: CASSEEYSGNTIYF. This chain uses TRBV2 with TRBJ1-3, with no clear D. This CDR3 has 14 residues. Germline V gene sequence: CDR1 SNHLY, CDR2 FYNNEI. The V gene lost 3 bases and the J gene lost 0 bases, with 6 bases spanning the gap.

The V and J genes are TRBV20-1 and TRBJ2-3, with D uncertain. Germline-derived CDR1 and CDR2 are DFQATT and SNEGSKA (reference sequence). This CDR3 has 11 amino acids. Trimming shortened V by 3 bases and J by 10 bases, and 11 bases separated the two germline ends. DNA of the CDR3: TGCAGTGCTAGGTTGCGTCTAGCGCAGTATTTT. This encodes CSARLRLAQYF.

Only one count was recorded for this clone. The rearrangement joins TRBV15 to TRBJ1-5; TRBD1 might be the D (6 bases). The germline V gene encodes CDR1 LNHNV and CDR2 YYDKDF (reference sequence). V dropped 8 bases and J dropped 4 bases, with 18 bases sitting between them. This CDR3 region has 15 residues. The CDR3 spells CATGSSGRGNQPQHF. The DNA of the CDR3 is TGTGCCACCGGCTCGAGCGGCAGGGGTAATCAGCCCCAGCATTTT.

V usage is TRBV7-9 and J usage is TRBJ2-7, with D perhaps TRBD1 (6 bases). The CDR3 extends over 15 amino acids. The V end lost 0 bases, the J end lost 4 bases, and 13 bases lay between the germline ends. Germline loops: CDR1 SEHNR, CDR2 FQNEAQ (reference sequence). The CDR3: CASSLATGLIYEQYF. The CDR3 DNA is TGTGCCAGCAGCTTAGCCACAGGGTTGATTTACGAGCAGTACTTC. Using reference TRBV7-9 and TRBJ2-7 for the parts outside the CDR3, the full variable domain is DTGVSQNPRHKITKRGQNVTFRCDPISEHNRLYWYRQTLGQGPEFLTYFQNEAQLEKSRLLSDRFSAERPKGSFSTLEIQRTEQGDSAMYLCASSLATGLIYEQYFGPGTRLTVT.

The chain couples TRBV5-1 to TRBJ2-1, with D tentatively TRBD1 or TRBD2 (5 bases each). The germline gives CDR1 SGHRS, CDR2 YFSETQ. This CDR3 region has 13 residues. V gave up 5 bases and J gave up 8 bases, with 14 bases separating them. Here the CDR3 reads CASRLKRDDEQFF. CDR3 DNA: TGCGCCAGCAGACTCAAAAGGGACGATGAGCAGTTCTTC. The variable domain in full, completed from reference TRBV5-1 and TRBJ2-1, reads KAGVTQTPRYLIKTRGQQVTLSCSPISGHRSVSWYQQTPGQGLQFLFEYFSETQRNKGNFPGRFSGRQFSNSRSEMNVSTLELGDSALYLCASRLKRDDEQFFGPGTRLTVL.